The 25 T cell receptor beta chains below all came from one sample that was sequenced in a study of blood T cell repertoires in COVID-19. Sequencing used immunoSEQ multiplex PCR; TCRdb keeps in-frame clones, though not all of them. This table has 60,000 to 95,000 clones, approximately 90% appearing once. The sequencing sample was made of peripheral blood. The receptors here all came from a human donor in a cohort sampled during active COVID-19.

This chain connects TRBV6-2 or TRBV6-3 to TRBJ1-3; maybe TRBD1 (6 bases). Germline lookup yields CDR1 MNHEY and CDR2 SVGEGT. The V end lost 0 bases, the J end lost 2 bases, and 11 bases lay between the germline ends. This CDR3 is built from 16 residues. For the CDR3, the DNA is TGTGCCAGCAGTTACTCGAGGGGGAACCCTGGAAACACCATATATTTT. Amino acids: CASSYSRGNPGNTIYF.

The chain uses TRBV10-2 and TRBJ1-3; tentative D call: TRBD1 (5 bases). V gave up 5 bases and J gave up 0 bases, with 11 bases separating them. CDR1 WSHSY and CDR2 SAAADI come from the germline V gene. CDR3 length equals 15 residues. The CDR3 spells CASSSAGDSGNTIYF. CDR3 in DNA: TGCGCCAGCAGTTCGGCGGGGGACTCTGGAAACACCATATATTTT.

The V and J genes are TRBV11-2 and TRBJ2-5; tentative D call: TRBD1 (6 bases). The V and J ends lost 5 bases and 6 bases respectively, with 19 bases between them. This CDR3 is 15 amino acids long. Germline V CDR1 and CDR2: SGHAT, FQNNGV. This CDR3 reads CASSPPDQGKKTQYF. DNA of the CDR3: TGTGCCAGCAGCCCACCCGACCAGGGGAAGAAGACCCAGTACTTC.

V usage is TRBV5-4 and J usage is TRBJ1-2; D is perhaps TRBD1 (6 bases). Trimming took off 5 bases at V and 5 bases at J, with 22 bases between the two ends. The CDR3 extends over 16 amino acids. From germline, CDR1 is SGHNT and CDR2 YYREEE (reference sequence). The CDR3 protein is CASRRTGRGLRYGYTF. In DNA form, the CDR3 reads TGTGCCAGCAGACGAACCGGGCGGGGGCTAAGGTATGGCTACACCTTC.

This chain joins TRBV3-1 (or the pseudogene TRBV3-2) and TRBJ2-7; 8 nucleotides match TRBD2. The J segment lost 2 bases and the V segment lost 0 bases, leaving 9 bases of the junction unmatched. This CDR3 comprises 17 residues. CDR1 is LGHDT, CDR2 YNNKEL, per germline (reference sequence). The CDR3 DNA reads as TGTGCCAGCAGCCAAGATTCCGGGGGGGCTAGGACCTACGAGCAGTACTTC. Its protein is CASSQDSGGARTYEQYF.

This chain links TRBV7-9 with TRBJ1-2; D uncertain. The CDR3 is 12 residues long. The germline CDR1 and CDR2 sequences are SEHNR and FQNEAQ (reference sequence). Trimming left V 4 bases short and J 5 bases short, with 8 bases between. The CDR3 is CASSSDTYGYTF. The CDR3 DNA reads TGTGCCAGCAGCTCTGACACGTATGGCTACACCTTC.

The chain joins TRBV6-6 to TRBJ1-2, with a possible D match to TRBD1 (5 bases). Germline V lookup: CDR1 MNHNY, CDR2 SVGAGI (reference sequence). This CDR3 has 14 amino acids. The V and J ends lost 5 bases and 4 bases respectively, with 14 bases between them. CDR3 in DNA: TGTGCCAGCAGTATACTCCAGGGTGCCTATGGCTACACCTTC. Translating it yields CASSILQGAYGYTF.

The chain has TRBV18 and TRBJ2-7, with D possibly being TRBD1 (6 bases). The V gene's germline CDR1 is KGHSH and CDR2 LQKENI. There are 13 residues in the CDR3. The germline V and J ends were trimmed by 6 bases and 3 bases, with 12 bases remaining between them. In nucleotides, the CDR3 is TGTGCCAGCTCCACAGGGACAAGCTACGAGCAGTACTTC. It translates to CASSTGTSYEQYF.

The DNA of the CDR3 is TGCGCCAGCAGCCAGGACAGGGGAGGTTTCTACGAGCAGTACTTC. Translated, it gives CASSQDRGGFYEQYF. The chain combines TRBV4-1 with TRBJ2-7, with 9 bases fitting TRBD1. Germline V lookup: CDR1 MGHRA, CDR2 YSYEKL. The CDR3 has 15 amino acids. V shed 3 bases and J 3 bases; nucleotides not matched to a gene: 6.

This chain connects TRBV19 to TRBJ1-3, with unresolved D. CDR1 LNHDA and CDR2 SQIVND come from the germline V gene (reference sequence). This CDR3 is built from 14 residues. Trimming cost V 1 base and J 6 bases, with 10 bases left between them. The CDR3 region has the DNA TGTGCCAGTAGTATAGCGGTCCGAGAAAACACCATATATTTT. Its protein is CASSIAVRENTIYF.

This chain joins TRBV7-9 and TRBJ2-3, with D possibly matching TRBD2 (6 bases). Trimming shortened V by 1 base and J by 10 bases, and 15 bases separated the two germline ends. The CDR3 loop spans 14 amino acids. Germline CDR1 is SEHNR and CDR2 is FQNEAQ (reference sequence). CDR3 DNA: TGTGCCAGCAGCTTAGTGTCGGGACTGGAGTCGCAGTATTTT. Its translation is CASSLVSGLESQYF.

The chain employs TRBV7-9 and TRBJ2-1; 10 bases map to TRBD1. After removal of 4 bases from V and 3 bases from J, the junction contained 3 bases not matched to a gene. Germline V gene data show CDR1 as SEHNR and CDR2 as FQNEAQ (reference sequence). The CDR3 covers 15 residues. The CDR3 sequence is CASSSWTGGYNEQFF. Written as DNA, the CDR3 is TGTGCCAGCAGCTCCTGGACAGGGGGCTACAATGAGCAGTTCTTC.

This chain links TRBV7-9 with TRBJ1-5; 8 nucleotides match TRBD1. This CDR3 spans 15 amino acids. Germline V CDR1 and CDR2: SEHNR, FQNEAQ (reference sequence). J was trimmed by 0 bases and V by 5 bases; bases with no gene match: 3. Written as DNA, the CDR3 is TGTGCCAGCAGCGGACAGGGCCCTAGCAATCAGCCCCAGCATTTT. As protein: CASSGQGPSNQPQHF. Full variable domain (missing parts from reference TRBV7-9 and TRBJ1-5): DTGVSQNPRHKITKRGQNVTFRCDPISEHNRLYWYRQTLGQGPEFLTYFQNEAQLEKSRLLSDRFSAERPKGSFSTLEIQRTEQGDSAMYLCASSGQGPSNQPQHFGDGTRLSIL.

The chain couples TRBV9 to TRBJ1-2; the match to TRBD1 covers 12 bases. Looked up from germline, CDR1 is SGDLS and CDR2 is YYNGEE. J was trimmed by 4 bases and V by 4 bases; bases with no gene match: 11. This CDR3 has 17 residues. CDR3 DNA sequence: TGTGCCAGCAGCAAAACCGGGACAGGGGGCGGCGGCTATGGCTACACCTTC. Protein: CASSKTGTGGGGYGYTF.

J is TRBJ1-2 and V is TRBV9; a possible D gene is TRBD1 (6 bases). Germline V gene data show CDR1 as SGDLS and CDR2 as YYNGEE. The CDR3 covers 15 residues. V lost 0 bases and J lost 1, with 10 bases in between. CDR3 protein: CASSVEGQNNYGYTF. CDR3 nucleotide sequence: TGTGCCAGCAGCGTAGAGGGACAAAATAACTATGGCTACACCTTC.

The J gene is TRBJ1-2, the V gene TRBV7-9; 9 bases are a match to TRBD1. Germline V gene lookup returns CDR1 SEHNR and CDR2 FQNEAQ (reference sequence). The V gene end was trimmed by 5 bases and the J gene end by 8 bases; junction bases not matched to a gene: 3. This CDR3 has 12 amino acids. In DNA form, the CDR3 reads TGTGCCAGCAGCGTGGGGACAGGGGGCTACACCTTC. It specifies CASSVGTGGYTF.

The V and J genes are TRBV2 and TRBJ2-7, with 8 bases identical to TRBD2. Germline V gene data show CDR1 as SNHLY and CDR2 as FYNNEI. With V trimmed by 9 bases and J by 6 bases, 7 bases remained unmatched. The CDR3 spans 12 residues. CDR3 nucleotides: TGTGCCAGTCCCGCCGGGGGGGGCGAGCAGTACTTC. Its translation is CASPAGGGEQYF.

CDR3 in amino acids: CASRRGMIQYF. CDR3 DNA sequence: TGTGCCAGCAGACGGGGAATGATTCAGTACTTC. The V gene is TRBV11-2, the J gene TRBJ2-4, with D possibly TRBD2 on 5 matching bases. Germline V gene data show CDR1 as SGHAT and CDR2 as FQNNGV. This CDR3 contains 11 residues. Between the trimmed V and J ends, which lost 6 bases and 10 bases, there was a span of 10 bases.

The rearrangement uses TRBV7-2 and TRBJ2-5; 12 positions match TRBD2. Trimming at V came to 5 bases and at J to 5 bases, leaving 9 bases not matched to a gene. The CDR3 length is 16 residues. The germline CDR1 and CDR2 sequences are SGHTA and FQGNSA. The CDR3 reads CASSPYPTSGGETQYF. The CDR3 DNA is TGTGCCAGCAGCCCCTACCCAACTAGCGGGGGGGAGACCCAGTACTTC.

The chain joins TRBV7-2 to TRBJ2-1; perhaps TRBD2 as D (6 bases). The germline V gene encodes CDR1 SGHTA and CDR2 FQGNSA. Trimming shortened V by 6 bases and J by 2 bases, and 14 bases separated the two germline ends. This CDR3 is 15 amino acids long. The CDR3 coding sequence is TGTGCCAGCAGACGTCCCGGGGGAACCTACAATGAGCAGTTCTTC. Translation: CASRRPGGTYNEQFF.

CDR3 in DNA: TGTGCCAGCAGCCACCTGAGGCCCCTAGCTAACTATGGCTACACCTTC. As protein: CASSHLRPLANYGYTF. The rearrangement joins TRBV4-2 to TRBJ1-2; D is uncertain. The CDR3 consists of 16 residues. Germline values: CDR1 LGHNA, CDR2 YNFKEQ. V was clipped by 3 bases and J by 0 bases, with 14 bases between them.

On this clone: This sample includes further DNA sequences coding for the same CDR3. V usage is TRBV5-5 and J usage is TRBJ1-4; 7 bases match TRBD1. Trimming cost V 0 bases and J 8 bases; bases outside gene matches: 4. Germline V lookup: CDR1 SGHKS, CDR2 YYEKEE (reference sequence). The CDR3 is made up of 14 amino acids. CDR3 in DNA: TGTGCCAGCAGCTTGGGGACAGGTGGGGAAAAACTGTTTTTT. Its protein is CASSLGTGGEKLFF.

The V call is TRBV3-1 (or the pseudogene TRBV3-2), the J call TRBJ1-3, with TRBD1 matching 7 bases. The germline V gene has CDR1 LGHDT and CDR2 YNNKEL (reference sequence). This CDR3 comprises 17 residues. With 3 bases clipped from V and 4 bases from J, the junction kept 12 bases outside the gene matches. The CDR3 nucleotides are TGTGCCAGCAGCCAGACCGGGACAGCTTTGTGGGGAAACACCATATATTTT. Translation gives CASSQTGTALWGNTIYF.

The chain is built from TRBV19 and TRBJ2-3, with D uncertain. CDR1 is LNHDA, CDR2 SQIVND, per germline (reference sequence). The CDR3 length is 13 residues. With 7 bases removed from V and 0 bases from J, the gap between germline ends came to 8 bases. The CDR3 DNA is TGTGCCAGTATGGAGTTTAGCACAGATACGCAGTATTTT. Protein: CASMEFSTDTQYF.

The chain uses TRBV7-2 and TRBJ2-1; 11 bases map to TRBD1. Germline assignment: CDR1 SGHTA and CDR2 FQGNSA. The CDR3 contains 15 residues. V lost 1 base and J lost 9; bases outside the gene matches: 5. CDR3 bases: TGTGCCAGCAGCTTAGGGGGGACAGGGGGAATTGAGCAGTTCTTC. This sequence encodes CASSLGGTGGIEQFF.